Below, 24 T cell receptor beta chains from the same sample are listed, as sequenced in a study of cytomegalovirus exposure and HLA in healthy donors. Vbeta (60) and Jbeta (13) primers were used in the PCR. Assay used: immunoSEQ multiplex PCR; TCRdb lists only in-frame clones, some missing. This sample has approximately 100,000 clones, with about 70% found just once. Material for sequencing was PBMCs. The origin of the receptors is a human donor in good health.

The CDR3 sequence is CASSFLGGARETQYF. CDR3 nucleotides: TGTGCCAGCAGCTTCCTTGGGGGGGCCCGAGAGACCCAGTACTTC. The chain recombines TRBV5-6 with TRBJ2-5, with a tentative D call TRBD2 (7 bases). The V gene lost 2 bases and the J gene lost 4 bases, with 15 bases spanning the gap. The CDR3 runs 15 residues. Germline CDR1 is SGHDT and CDR2 is YYEEEE.

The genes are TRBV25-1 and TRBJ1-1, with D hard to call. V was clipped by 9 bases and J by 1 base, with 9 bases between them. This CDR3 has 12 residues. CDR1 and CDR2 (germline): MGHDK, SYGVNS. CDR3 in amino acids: CASRAQNTEAFF. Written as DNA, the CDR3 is TGTGCCAGTCGAGCCCAGAACACTGAAGCTTTCTTT.

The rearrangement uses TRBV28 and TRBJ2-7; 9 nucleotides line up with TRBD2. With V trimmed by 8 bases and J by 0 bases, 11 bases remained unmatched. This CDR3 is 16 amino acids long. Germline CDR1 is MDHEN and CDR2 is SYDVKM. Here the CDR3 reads CASHPQASGASYEQYF. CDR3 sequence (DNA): TGTGCCAGCCACCCTCAGGCTAGCGGGGCCTCCTACGAGCAGTACTTC.

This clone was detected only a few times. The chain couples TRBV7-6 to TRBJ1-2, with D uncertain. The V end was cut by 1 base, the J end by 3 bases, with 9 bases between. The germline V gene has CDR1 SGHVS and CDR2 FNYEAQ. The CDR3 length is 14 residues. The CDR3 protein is CASSLEVGYYGYTF. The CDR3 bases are TGTGCCAGCAGCTTAGAGGTGGGCTACTATGGCTACACCTTC.

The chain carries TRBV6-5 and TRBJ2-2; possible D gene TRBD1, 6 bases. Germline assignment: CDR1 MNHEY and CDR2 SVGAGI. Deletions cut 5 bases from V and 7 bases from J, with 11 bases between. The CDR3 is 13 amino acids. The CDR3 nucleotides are TGTGCCAGCAGTGGGGGCTTCGTCGGGGAGCTGTTTTTT. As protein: CASSGGFVGELFF.

The CDR3 region is CASSLAGTGPSGANVLTF. CDR3 nucleotides: TGTGCCAGCAGCTTGGCCGGGACAGGGCCATCTGGGGCCAACGTCCTGACTTTC. The chain links TRBV5-5 to TRBJ2-6; TRBD1 aligns across 9 bases. This CDR3 region has 18 residues. Germline V CDR1 and CDR2: SGHKS, YYEKEE (reference sequence). The junction had 5 bases not matched to a gene; V was cut back by 0 bases and J by 1 base.

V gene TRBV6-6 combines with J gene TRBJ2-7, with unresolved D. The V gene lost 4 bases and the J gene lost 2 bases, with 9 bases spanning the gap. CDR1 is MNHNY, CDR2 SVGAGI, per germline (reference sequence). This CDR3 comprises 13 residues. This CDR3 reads CASSSPRAYEQYF. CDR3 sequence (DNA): TGTGCCAGCAGTTCCCCCCGGGCCTACGAGCAGTACTTC.

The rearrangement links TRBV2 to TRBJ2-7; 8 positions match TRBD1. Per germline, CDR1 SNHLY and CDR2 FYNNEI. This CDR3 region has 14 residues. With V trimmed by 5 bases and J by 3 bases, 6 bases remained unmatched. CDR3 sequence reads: CASSNQDRDYEQYF. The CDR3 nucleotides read TGTGCCAGCAGTAACCAGGACAGGGACTACGAGCAGTACTTC.

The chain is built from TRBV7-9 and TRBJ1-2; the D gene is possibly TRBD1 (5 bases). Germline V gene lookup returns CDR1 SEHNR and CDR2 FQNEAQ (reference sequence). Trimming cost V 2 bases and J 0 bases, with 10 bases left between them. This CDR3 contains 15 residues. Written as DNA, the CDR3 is TGTGCCAGCAGCTTAATAGACAGAGCTAACTATGGCTACACCTTC. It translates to CASSLIDRANYGYTF.

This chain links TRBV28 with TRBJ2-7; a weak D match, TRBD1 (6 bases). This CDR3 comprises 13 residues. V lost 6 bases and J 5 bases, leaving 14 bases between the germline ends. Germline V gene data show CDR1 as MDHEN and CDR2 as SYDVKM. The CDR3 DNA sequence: TGTGCCAGCAGGCCGGACAGTATCCACGAGCAGTACTTC. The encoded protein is CASRPDSIHEQYF. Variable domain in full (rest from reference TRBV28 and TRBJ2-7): DVKVTQSSRYLVKRTGEKVFLECVQDMDHENMFWYRQDPGLGLRLIYFSYDVKMKEKGDIPEGYSVSREKKERFSLILESASTNQTSMYLCASRPDSIHEQYFGPGTRLTVT.

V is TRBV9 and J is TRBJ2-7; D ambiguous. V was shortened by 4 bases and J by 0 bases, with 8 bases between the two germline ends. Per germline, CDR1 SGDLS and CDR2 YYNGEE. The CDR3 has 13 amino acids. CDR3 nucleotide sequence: TGTGCCAGCAGCCCGTTTAGCTCCTACGAGCAGTACTTC. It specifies CASSPFSSYEQYF.

The CDR3 DNA sequence: TGTGCCAGCTCACCAAACAGGGAGGGGGCTTTCTTT. Protein sequence: CASSPNREGAFF. The gene calls are TRBV18 and TRBJ1-1; possibly TRBD1 for D (6 bases). Germline CDR1 is KGHSH and CDR2 is LQKENI. The V end lost 2 bases, the J end lost 11 bases, and 12 bases lay between the germline ends. The CDR3 consists of 12 residues.

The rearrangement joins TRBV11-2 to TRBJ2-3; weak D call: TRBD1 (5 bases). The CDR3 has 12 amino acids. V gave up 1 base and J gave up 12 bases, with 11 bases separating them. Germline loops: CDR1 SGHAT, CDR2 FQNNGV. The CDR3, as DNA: TGTGCCAGCAGCTTAGCGGCAGGGCCTCAGTATTTT. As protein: CASSLAAGPQYF.

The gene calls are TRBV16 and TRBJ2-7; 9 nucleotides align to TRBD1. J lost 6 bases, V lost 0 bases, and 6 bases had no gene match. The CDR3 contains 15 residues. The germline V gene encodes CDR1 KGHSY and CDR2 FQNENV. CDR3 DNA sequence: TGTGCCAGCAGCCAATCCGGTGGGGGACAGGGCGAGCAGTACTTC. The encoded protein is CASSQSGGGQGEQYF.

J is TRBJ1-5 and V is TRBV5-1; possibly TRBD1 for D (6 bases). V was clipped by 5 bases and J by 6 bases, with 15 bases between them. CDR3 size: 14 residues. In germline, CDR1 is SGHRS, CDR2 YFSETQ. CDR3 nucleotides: TGCGCCAGCAGTCCGGACAGTTGGAGTCAGCCCCAGCATTTT. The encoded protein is CASSPDSWSQPQHF. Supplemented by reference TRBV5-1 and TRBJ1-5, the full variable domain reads KAGVTQTPRYLIKTRGQQVTLSCSPISGHRSVSWYQQTPGQGLQFLFEYFSETQRNKGNFPGRFSGRQFSNSRSEMNVSTLELGDSALYLCASSPDSWSQPQHFGDGTRLSIL.

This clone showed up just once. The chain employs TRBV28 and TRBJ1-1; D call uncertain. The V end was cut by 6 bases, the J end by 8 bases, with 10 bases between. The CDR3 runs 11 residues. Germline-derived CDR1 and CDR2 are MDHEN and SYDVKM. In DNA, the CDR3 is TGTGCCAGCAGGACAATGCGAGAAGCTTTCTTT. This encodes CASRTMREAFF.

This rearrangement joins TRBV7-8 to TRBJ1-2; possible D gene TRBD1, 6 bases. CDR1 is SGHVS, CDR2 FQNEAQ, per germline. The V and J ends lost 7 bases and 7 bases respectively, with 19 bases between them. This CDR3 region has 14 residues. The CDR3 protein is CASKKGETATGYTF. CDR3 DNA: TGTGCCAGCAAGAAGGGGGAGACGGCTACTGGCTACACCTTC.

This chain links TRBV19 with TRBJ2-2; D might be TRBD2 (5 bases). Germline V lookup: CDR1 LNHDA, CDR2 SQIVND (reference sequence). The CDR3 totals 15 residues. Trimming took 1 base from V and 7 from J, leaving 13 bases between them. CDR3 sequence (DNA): TGTGCCAGTAGTATAGGATCACTAGGAAACGGGGAGCTGTTTTTT. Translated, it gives CASSIGSLGNGELFF. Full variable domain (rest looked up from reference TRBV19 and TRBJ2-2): DGGITQSPKYLFRKEGQNVTLSCEQNLNHDAMYWYRQDPGQGLRLIYYSQIVNDFQKGDIAEGYSVSREKKESFPLTVTSAQKNPTAFYLCASSIGSLGNGELFFGEGSRLTVL.

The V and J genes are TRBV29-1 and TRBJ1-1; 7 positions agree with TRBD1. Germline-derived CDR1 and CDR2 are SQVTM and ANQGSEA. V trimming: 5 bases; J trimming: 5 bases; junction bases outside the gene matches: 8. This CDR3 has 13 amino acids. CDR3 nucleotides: TGCAGCGTTCTGACAGGGTCGTGGACTGAAGCTTTCTTT. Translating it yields CSVLTGSWTEAFF.

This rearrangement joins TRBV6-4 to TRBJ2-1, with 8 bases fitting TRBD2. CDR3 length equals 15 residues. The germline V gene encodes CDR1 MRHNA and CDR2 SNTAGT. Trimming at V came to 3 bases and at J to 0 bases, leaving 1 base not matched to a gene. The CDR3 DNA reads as TGTGCCAGCAGTGATAGCGGGGCCTCCTACAATGAGCAGTTCTTC. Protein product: CASSDSGASYNEQFF.

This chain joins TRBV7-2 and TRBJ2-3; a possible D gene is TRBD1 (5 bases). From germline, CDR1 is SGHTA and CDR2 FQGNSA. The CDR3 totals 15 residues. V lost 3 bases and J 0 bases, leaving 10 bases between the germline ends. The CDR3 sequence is CASSLTVSSTDTQYF. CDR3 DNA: TGTGCCAGCAGCTTGACAGTTTCTAGCACAGATACGCAGTATTTT.

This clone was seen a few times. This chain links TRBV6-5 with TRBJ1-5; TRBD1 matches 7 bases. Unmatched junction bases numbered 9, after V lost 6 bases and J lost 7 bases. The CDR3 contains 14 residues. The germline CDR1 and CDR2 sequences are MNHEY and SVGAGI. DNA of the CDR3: TGTGCCAGCAGCCGGGGGACAGAACGACAGCCCCAGCATTTT. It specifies CASSRGTERQPQHF.

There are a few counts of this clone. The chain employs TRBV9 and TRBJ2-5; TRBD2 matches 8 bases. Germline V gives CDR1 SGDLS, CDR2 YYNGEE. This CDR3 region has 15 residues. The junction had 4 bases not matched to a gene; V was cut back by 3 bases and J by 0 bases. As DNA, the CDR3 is TGTGCCAGCAGCGCCCGGGGGGGGAACCAAGAGACCCAGTACTTC. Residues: CASSARGGNQETQYF.

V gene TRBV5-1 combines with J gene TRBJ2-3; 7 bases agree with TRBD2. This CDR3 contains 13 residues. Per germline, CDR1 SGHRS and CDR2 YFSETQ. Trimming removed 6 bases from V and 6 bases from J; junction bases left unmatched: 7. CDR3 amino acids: CASMGGVLDTQYF. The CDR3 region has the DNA TGCGCCAGCATGGGAGGGGTGTTGGATACGCAGTATTTT. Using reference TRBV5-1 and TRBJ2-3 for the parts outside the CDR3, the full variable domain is KAGVTQTPRYLIKTRGQQVTLSCSPISGHRSVSWYQQTPGQGLQFLFEYFSETQRNKGNFPGRFSGRQFSNSRSEMNVSTLELGDSALYLCASMGGVLDTQYFGPGTRLTVL.